A single sample is the source of the 2 T cell receptor beta chains below, sequenced in a study of cytomegalovirus exposure and HLA in healthy donors. PCR involved 60 Vbeta and 13 Jbeta primers. TCRdb keeps only in-frame clones here, not all; method: immunoSEQ multiplex PCR. The table lists approximately 87,000 clones, 81% of them singletons. Sequencing used PBMCs. These receptors were obtained from a woman between 65 and 79 years old in good health and CMV-seropositive.

There are a few counts of this clone. This sequence joins TRBV28 and TRBJ2-6; D is possibly TRBD2 (6 bases). The germline gives CDR1 MDHEN, CDR2 SYDVKM. V lost 6 bases and J lost 4, with 16 bases in between. There are 16 residues in the CDR3. The CDR3 DNA reads TGTGCCAGCAGCCCGGGAGAGGTGGTCGGGGCCAACGTCCTGACTTTC. As protein: CASSPGEVVGANVLTF.

Judged by abundance, this clone is medium-sized. The rearrangement links TRBV4-2 to TRBJ2-5, with 7 bases lining up with TRBD2. The germline V gene encodes CDR1 LGHNA and CDR2 YNFKEQ. V shed 4 bases, J shed 7 bases, and the junction held 6 bases outside the gene matches. The CDR3 totals 13 residues. The CDR3 loop is CASSPRLAWTQYF. CDR3 sequence (DNA): TGTGCCAGCAGCCCGAGACTAGCTTGGACCCAGTACTTC.